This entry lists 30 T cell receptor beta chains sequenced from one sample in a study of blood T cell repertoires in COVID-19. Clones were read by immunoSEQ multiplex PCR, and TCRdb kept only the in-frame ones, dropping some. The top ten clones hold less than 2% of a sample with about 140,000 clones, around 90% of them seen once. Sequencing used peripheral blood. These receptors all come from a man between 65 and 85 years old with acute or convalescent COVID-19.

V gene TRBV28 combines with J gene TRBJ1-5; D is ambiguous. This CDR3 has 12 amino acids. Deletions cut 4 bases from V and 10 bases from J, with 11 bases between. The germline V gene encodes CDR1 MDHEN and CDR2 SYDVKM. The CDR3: CASSSPPYPQHF. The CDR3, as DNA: TGTGCCAGCAGTTCCCCGCCCTATCCCCAGCATTTT.

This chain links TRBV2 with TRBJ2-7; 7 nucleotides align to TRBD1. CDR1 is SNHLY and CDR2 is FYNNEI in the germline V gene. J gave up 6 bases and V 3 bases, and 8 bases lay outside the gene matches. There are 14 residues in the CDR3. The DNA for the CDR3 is TGTGCCAGCAGTGAGGGACAGTCGACAGGCGAGCAGTACTTC. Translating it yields CASSEGQSTGEQYF. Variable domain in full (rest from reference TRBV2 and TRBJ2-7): EPEVTQTPSHQVTQMGQEVILRCVPISNHLYFYWYRQILGQKVEFLVSFYNNEISEKSEIFDDQFSVERPDGSNFTLKIRSTKLEDSAMYFCASSEGQSTGEQYFGPGTRLTVT.

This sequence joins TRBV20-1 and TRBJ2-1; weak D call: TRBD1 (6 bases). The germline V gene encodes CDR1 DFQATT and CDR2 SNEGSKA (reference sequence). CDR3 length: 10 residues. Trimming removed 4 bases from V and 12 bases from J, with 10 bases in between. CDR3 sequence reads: CSATTGRQFF. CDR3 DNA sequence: TGCAGTGCTACAACAGGGAGGCAGTTCTTC.

DNA for the CDR3: TGTGCCAGTACTCCGGCCCGGGGGGGAAACATTCAGTACTTC. As protein: CASTPARGGNIQYF. The chain links TRBV19 to TRBJ2-4; 8 bases are shared with TRBD2. J lost 6 bases, V lost 7 bases, and 8 bases had no gene match. CDR1 is LNHDA, CDR2 SQIVND, per germline (reference sequence). The CDR3 has 14 residues.

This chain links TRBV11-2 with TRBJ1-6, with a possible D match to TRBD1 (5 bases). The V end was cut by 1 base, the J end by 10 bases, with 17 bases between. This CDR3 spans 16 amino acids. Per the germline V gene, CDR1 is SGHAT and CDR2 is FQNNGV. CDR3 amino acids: CASSLAVGSGGSPLHF. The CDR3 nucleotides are TGTGCCAGCAGCTTAGCAGTGGGGAGTGGGGGGTCACCCCTCCACTTT.

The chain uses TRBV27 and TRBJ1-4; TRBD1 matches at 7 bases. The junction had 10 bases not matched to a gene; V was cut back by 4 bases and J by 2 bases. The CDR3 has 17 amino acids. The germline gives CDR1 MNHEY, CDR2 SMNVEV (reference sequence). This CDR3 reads CASSSLPNRGTNEKLFF. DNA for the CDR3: TGTGCCAGCAGTTCGCTCCCCAACAGGGGTACTAATGAAAAACTGTTTTTT.

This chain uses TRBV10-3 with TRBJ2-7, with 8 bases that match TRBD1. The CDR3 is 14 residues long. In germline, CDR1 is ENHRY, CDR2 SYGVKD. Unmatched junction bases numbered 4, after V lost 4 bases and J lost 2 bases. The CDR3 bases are TGTGCCATCAGTGCTCGGACAGGGACCTACGAGCAGTACTTC. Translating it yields CAISARTGTYEQYF.

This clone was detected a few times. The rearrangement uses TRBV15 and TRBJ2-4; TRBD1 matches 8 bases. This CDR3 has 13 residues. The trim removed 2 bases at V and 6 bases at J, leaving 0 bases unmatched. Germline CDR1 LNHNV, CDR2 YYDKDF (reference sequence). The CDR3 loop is CATSRQGANIQYF. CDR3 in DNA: TGTGCCACCAGCAGACAGGGGGCAAACATTCAGTACTTC.

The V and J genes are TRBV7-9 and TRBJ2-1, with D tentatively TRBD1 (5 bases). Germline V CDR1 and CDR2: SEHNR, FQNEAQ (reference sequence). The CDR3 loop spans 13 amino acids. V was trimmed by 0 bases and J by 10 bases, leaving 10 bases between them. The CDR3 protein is CASSLAGVQEQFF. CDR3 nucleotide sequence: TGTGCCAGCAGCTTAGCAGGGGTACAGGAGCAGTTCTTC.

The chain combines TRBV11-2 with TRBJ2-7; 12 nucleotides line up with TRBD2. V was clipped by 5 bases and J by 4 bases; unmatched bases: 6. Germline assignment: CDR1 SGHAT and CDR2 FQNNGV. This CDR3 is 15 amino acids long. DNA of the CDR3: TGTGCCAGCAGCCCAAAGACTAGCGGGAGTTACGAGCAGTACTTC. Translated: CASSPKTSGSYEQYF.

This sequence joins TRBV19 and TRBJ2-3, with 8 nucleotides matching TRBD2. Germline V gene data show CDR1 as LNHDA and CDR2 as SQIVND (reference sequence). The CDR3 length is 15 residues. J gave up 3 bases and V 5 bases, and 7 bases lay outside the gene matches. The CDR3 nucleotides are TGTGCCAGTAGTGAGGGGACTAGTGGTACAGATACGCAGTATTTT. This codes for CASSEGTSGTDTQYF.

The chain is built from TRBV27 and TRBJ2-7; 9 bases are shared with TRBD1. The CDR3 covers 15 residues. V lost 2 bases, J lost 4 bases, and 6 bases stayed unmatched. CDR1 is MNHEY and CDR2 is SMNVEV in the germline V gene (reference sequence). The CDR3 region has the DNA TGTGCCAGCAGTTTACCGGGACAGGGAACTTACGAGCAGTACTTC. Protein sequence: CASSLPGQGTYEQYF.

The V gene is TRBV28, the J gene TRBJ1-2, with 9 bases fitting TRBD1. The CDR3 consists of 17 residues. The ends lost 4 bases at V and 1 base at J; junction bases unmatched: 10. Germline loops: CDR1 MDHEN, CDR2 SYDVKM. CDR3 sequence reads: CASSSPATGGINYGYTF. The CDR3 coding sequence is TGTGCCAGCAGTTCACCTGCGACAGGGGGGATTAACTATGGCTACACCTTC.

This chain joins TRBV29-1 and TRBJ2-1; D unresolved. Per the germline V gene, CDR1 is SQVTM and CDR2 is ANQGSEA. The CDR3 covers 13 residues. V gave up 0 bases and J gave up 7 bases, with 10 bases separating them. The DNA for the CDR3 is TGCAGCGTTGAAGAGTGGCCGGAGAATGAGCAGTTCTTC. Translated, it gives CSVEEWPENEQFF.

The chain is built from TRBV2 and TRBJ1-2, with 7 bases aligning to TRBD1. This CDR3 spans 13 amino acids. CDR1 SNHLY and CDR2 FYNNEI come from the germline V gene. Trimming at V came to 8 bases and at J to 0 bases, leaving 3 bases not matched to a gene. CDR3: CASVGTANYGYTF. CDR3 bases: TGTGCCAGCGTCGGGACAGCTAACTATGGCTACACCTTC.

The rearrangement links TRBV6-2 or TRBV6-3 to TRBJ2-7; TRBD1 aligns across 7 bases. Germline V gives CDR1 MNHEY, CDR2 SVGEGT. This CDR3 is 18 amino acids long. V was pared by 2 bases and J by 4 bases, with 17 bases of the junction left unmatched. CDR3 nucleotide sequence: TGTGCCAGCAGTTACGACAGGGAGAGAACCCGACAAGGTTACGAGCAGTACTTC. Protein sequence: CASSYDRERTRQGYEQYF.

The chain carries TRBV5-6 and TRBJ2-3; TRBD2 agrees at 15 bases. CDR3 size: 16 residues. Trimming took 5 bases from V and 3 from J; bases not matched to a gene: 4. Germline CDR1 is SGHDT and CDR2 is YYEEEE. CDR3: CASRSGLAGGTDTQYF. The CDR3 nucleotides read TGTGCCAGCAGAAGTGGACTAGCGGGGGGGACAGATACGCAGTATTTT.

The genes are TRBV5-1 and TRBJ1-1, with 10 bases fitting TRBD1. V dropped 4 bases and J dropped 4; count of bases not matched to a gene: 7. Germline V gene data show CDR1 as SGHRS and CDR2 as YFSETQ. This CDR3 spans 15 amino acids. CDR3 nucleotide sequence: TGCGCCAGCAGCCCGATCGGACAGGGGGGCACTGAAGCTTTCTTT. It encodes CASSPIGQGGTEAFF.

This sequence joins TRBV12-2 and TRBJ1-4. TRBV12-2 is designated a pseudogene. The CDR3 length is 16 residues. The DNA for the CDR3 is TGTGCAAGTCGCTTTGGGCGGGGGCGCGGAGTGGAAAAACTGTTTTTT. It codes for CASRFGRGRGVEKLFF.

The CDR3: CASSSRTSGSRDEQFF. The CDR3 nucleotides are TGTGCCAGCAGCTCCCGGACTAGCGGGAGTCGGGATGAGCAGTTCTTC. The chain recombines TRBV7-8 with TRBJ2-1; 13 positions agree with TRBD2. Germline CDR1 is SGHVS and CDR2 is FQNEAQ. Germline trimming cut 4 bases from V and 8 bases from J; bases unmatched to any gene: 8. The CDR3 sequence is 16 residues long. Using reference TRBV7-8 and TRBJ2-1 for the parts outside the CDR3, the full variable domain is GAGVSQSPRYKVAKRGQDVALRCDPISGHVSLFWYQQALGQGPEFLTYFQNEAQLDKSGLPSDRFFAERPEGSVSTLKIQRTQQEDSAVYLCASSSRTSGSRDEQFFGPGTRLTVL.

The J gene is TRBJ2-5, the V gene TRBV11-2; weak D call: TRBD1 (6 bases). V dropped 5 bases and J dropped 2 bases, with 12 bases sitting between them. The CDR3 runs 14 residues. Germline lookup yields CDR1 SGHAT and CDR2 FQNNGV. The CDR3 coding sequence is TGTGCCAGCAGCGTCGGGACACCGCAAGAGACCCAGTACTTC. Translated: CASSVGTPQETQYF.

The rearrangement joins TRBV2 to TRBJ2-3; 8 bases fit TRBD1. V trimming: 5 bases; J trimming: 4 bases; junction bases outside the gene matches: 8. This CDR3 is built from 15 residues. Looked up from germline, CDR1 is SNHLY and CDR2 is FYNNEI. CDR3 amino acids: CASSQQGVGADTQYF. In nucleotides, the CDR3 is TGTGCCAGCAGTCAACAGGGGGTTGGCGCAGATACGCAGTATTTT. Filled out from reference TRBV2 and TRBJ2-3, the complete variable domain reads EPEVTQTPSHQVTQMGQEVILRCVPISNHLYFYWYRQILGQKVEFLVSFYNNEISEKSEIFDDQFSVERPDGSNFTLKIRSTKLEDSAMYFCASSQQGVGADTQYFGPGTRLTVL.

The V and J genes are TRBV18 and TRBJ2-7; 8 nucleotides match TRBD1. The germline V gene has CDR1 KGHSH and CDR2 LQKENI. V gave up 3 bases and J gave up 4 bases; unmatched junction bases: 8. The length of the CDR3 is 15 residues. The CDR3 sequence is CASSPNTGGRYEQYF. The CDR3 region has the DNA TGTGCCAGCTCACCCAATACAGGGGGAAGATACGAGCAGTACTTC.

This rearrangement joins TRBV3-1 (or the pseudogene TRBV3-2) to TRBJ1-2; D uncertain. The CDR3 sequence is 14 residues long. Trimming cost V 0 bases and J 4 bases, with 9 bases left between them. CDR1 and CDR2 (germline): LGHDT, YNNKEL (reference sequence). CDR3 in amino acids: CASSQDSAAYGYTF. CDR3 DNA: TGTGCCAGCAGCCAAGACAGCGCAGCCTATGGCTACACCTTC.

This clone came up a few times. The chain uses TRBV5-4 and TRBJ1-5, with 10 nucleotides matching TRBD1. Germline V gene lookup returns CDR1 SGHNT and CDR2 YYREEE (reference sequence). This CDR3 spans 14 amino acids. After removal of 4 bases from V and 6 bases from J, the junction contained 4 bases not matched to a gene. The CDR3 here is CASSRQGASQPQHF. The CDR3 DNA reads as TGTGCCAGCAGCAGACAGGGGGCAAGTCAGCCCCAGCATTTT.

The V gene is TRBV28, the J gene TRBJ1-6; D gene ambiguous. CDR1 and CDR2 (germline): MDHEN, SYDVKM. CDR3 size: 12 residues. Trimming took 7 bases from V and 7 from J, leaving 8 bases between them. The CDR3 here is CASTRLNSPLHF. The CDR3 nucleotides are TGTGCCAGCACCCGTCTGAATTCACCCCTCCACTTT. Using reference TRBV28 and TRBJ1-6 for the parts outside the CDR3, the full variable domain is DVKVTQSSRYLVKRTGEKVFLECVQDMDHENMFWYRQDPGLGLRLIYFSYDVKMKEKGDIPEGYSVSREKKERFSLILESASTNQTSMYLCASTRLNSPLHFGNGTRLTVT.

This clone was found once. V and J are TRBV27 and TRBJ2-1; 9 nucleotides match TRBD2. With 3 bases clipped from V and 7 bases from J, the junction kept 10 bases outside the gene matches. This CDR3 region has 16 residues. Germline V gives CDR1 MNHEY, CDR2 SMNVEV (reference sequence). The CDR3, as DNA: TGTGCCAGCAGTTTGTGGCGGGAGGGCCGATGGAATGAGCAGTTCTTC. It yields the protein CASSLWREGRWNEQFF.

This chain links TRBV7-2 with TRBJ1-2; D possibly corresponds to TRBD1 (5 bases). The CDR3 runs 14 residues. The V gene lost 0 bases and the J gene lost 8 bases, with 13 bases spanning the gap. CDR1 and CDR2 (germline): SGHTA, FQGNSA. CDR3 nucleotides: TGTGCCAGCAGCTTAGCGTTGCGGGGGAGCGGCTACACCTTC. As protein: CASSLALRGSGYTF.

CDR3 residues: CASSLVGAANTEAFF. CDR3 DNA sequence: TGCGCCAGCAGCTTGGTGGGGGCGGCGAACACTGAAGCTTTCTTT. The chain links TRBV5-1 to TRBJ1-1; TRBD1 might be the D (6 bases). V was clipped by 0 bases and J by 1 base, with 10 bases between them. Germline CDR1 SGHRS, CDR2 YFSETQ. The CDR3 consists of 15 residues. Full variable domain (missing parts from reference TRBV5-1 and TRBJ1-1): KAGVTQTPRYLIKTRGQQVTLSCSPISGHRSVSWYQQTPGQGLQFLFEYFSETQRNKGNFPGRFSGRQFSNSRSEMNVSTLELGDSALYLCASSLVGAANTEAFFGQGTRLTVV.

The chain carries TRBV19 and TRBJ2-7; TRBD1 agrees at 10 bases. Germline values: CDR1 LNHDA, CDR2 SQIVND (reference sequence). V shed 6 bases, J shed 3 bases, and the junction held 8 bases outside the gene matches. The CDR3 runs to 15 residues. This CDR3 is CASRPGTGALYEQYF. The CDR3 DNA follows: TGTGCCAGTAGACCCGGGACAGGGGCTCTCTACGAGCAGTACTTC.